This T cell receptor (beta chain) is drawn from a study of T cells after posttransplantation cyclophosphamide. Study-wide findings and caveats: Blood and skin or GI T cell repertoires showed limited TRB overlap.

The protocol was immunoSEQ multiplex PCR, while the TCRdb copy is restricted to in-frame clones and leaves out a portion. The repertoire holds several thousand clones, 89% seen once, with over 1.5% in the top ten. Trimming removed 2 bases from V and 6 bases from J; junction bases left unmatched: 14. The CDR3 is 18 residues long. Germline V CDR1 and CDR2: SGHRS, YFSETQ. On this clone itself: Antigen unknown.

The sequenced sample was memory CD4+ T cells sorted from PBMCs. The chain links TRBV5-1 to TRBJ2-3; 11 bases match TRBD2. The clonotype originates from a woman aged 55-70 years in good health, CMV-negative, and a related stem cell transplant donor. In DNA form, the CDR3 reads TGCGCCAGCAGCTTCACTAGCGGGGGACCTCAGGGGATGGATACGCAGTATTTT. Residues: CASSFTSGGPQGMDTQYF.